The rows below give T cell receptor beta chains drawn from one sample of a study of human T cells and chemical hapten exposure. TCRdb ran MiXCR on the RACE reads and lists one entry per CDR3 protein. The sample lists more than 100,000 distinct CDR3 sequences, over 9% seen once, with over 2% in the top ten. Sequencing used whole blood, obtained in connection with sensitization to the hapten diphenylcyclopropenone (DPC). These receptors all stem from a woman aged 50 to 65 with alopecia areata. Some clones in this sample may be carry-over from other donors' samples. CDR3s leave out the opening cysteine and the closing phenylalanine or tryptophan.

v_call	cdr3_length	cdr3_aa
TRBV5-1	12	ASSLDGQGYGYT
TRBV9	13	ASSVAPGRGEKLF
TRBV4-2	17	ASSQEAGPDSPRLDTQY
TRBV6-6	15	ASNRLAGTSSYNEQF
TRBV28	11	ASKGTCKNIQY
TRBV5-1	13	ASSLVTGTPDTQY
TRBV7-2	14	ASSLAGRGVQVTQY
TRBV5-1	11	ASSRQIQETQY
TRBV28	13	ASSLRDWPSYEQY
TRBV12-3/TRBV12-4	11	ASSPSMGNEQF
TRBV5-5	14	ASSLAYGPNTGELF
TRBV29-1	12	SVEKGTGRQKLF
TRBV12-3/TRBV12-4	14	ASSLGGTDFGDTQY
TRBV28	11	ASSLGLLYGYT
TRBV14	11	ASSQTGVTEQY